This TCR beta chain is from a study of breast tumors, draining lymph nodes, adjacent tissues. Overall study results and limits: Compared with lymph nodes, tumors were less diverse; compared with nontumor tissue, more. The data were judged consistent with most tumor T cells coming from lymph node and expanding in tumor. Tumor and nontumor repertoires were significantly more similar in luminal-like than in basal-like breast cancer. Data only fit, rather than demonstrated, lymph node origin of most tumor T cells.

Samples came from axillary lymph nodes draining the breast cancer. The V end lost 5 bases, the J end lost 8 bases, and 13 bases lay between the germline ends. The CDR3 is made up of 14 amino acids. Germline V CDR1 and CDR2: MNHEY, SMNVEV (reference sequence). Each CDR3 protein gets one entry after TCRdb re-called the multiplex PCR reads with MiXCR. The sample holds 200,000 to 250,000 distinct CDR3 sequences, roughly a third seen once. The table lists this clonotype with a few counts. Antigen unknown. This chain connects TRBV27 to TRBJ1-6; D remains unclear. The receptor comes from a female donor with breast cancer. Some clones in this sample may be carry-over from other donors' samples. The specimen was axillary lymph node tissue. In nucleotides, the CDR3 is TGTGCCAGCAGTCCTACGGGAGCCCATTCACCCCTCCACTTT. Translating it yields CASSPTGAHSPLHF.